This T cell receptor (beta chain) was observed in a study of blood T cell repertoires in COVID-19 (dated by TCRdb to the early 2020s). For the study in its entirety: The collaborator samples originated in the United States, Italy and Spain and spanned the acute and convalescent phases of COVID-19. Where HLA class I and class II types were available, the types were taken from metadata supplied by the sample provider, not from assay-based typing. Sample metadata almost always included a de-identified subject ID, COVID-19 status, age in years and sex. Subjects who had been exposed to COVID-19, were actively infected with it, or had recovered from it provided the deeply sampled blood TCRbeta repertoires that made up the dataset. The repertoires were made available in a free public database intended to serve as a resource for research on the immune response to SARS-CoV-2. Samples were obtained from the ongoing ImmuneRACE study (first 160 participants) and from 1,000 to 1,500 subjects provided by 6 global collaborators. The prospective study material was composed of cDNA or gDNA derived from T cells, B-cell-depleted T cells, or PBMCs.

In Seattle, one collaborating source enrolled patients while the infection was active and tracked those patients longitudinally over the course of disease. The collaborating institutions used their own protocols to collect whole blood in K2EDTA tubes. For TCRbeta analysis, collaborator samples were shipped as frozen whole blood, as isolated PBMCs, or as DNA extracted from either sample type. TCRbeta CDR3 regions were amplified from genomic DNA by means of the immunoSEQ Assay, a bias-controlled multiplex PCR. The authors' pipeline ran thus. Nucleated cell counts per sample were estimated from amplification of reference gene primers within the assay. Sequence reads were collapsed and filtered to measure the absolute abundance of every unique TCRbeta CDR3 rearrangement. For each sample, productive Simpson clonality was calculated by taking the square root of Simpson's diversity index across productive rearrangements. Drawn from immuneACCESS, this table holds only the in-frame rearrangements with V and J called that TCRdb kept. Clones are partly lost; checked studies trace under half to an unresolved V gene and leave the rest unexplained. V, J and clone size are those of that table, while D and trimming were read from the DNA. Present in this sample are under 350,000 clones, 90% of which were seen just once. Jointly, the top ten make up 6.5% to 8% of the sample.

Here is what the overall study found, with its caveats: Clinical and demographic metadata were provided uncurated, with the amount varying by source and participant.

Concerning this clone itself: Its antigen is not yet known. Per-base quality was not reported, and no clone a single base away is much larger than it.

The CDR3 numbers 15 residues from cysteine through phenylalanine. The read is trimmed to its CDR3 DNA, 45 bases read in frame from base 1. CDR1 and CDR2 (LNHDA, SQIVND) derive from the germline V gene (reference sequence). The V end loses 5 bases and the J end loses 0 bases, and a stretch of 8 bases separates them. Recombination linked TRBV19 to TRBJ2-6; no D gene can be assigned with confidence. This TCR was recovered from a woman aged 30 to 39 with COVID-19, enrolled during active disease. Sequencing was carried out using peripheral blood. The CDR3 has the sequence CASSQQSSGANVLTF. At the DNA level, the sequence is TGTGCCAGTAGTCAACAGAGCTCTGGGGCCAACGTCCTGACTTTC.